These 8 T cell receptor beta chains were sequenced from one sample in a study of cytomegalovirus exposure and HLA in healthy donors. PCR employed 60 Vbeta and 13 Jbeta primers. TCRdb's table, derived via immunoSEQ multiplex PCR, lists solely in-frame clones and lacks some. The table lists roughly 170,000 clones, approximately 80% of them singletons. The sequencing sample was made of PBMCs. These receptors all stem from a woman in her late teens or twenties in good health and CMV-seronegative.

J is TRBJ2-7 and V is TRBV7-2; tentatively, D is TRBD1 (6 bases). The CDR3 covers 13 residues. Germline lookup yields CDR1 SGHTA and CDR2 FQGNSA. The V and J ends lost 7 bases and 4 bases respectively, with 14 bases between them. The CDR3, as DNA: TGTGCCAGCAATCGACTCCAGGGGTACGAGCAGTACTTC. Its translation: CASNRLQGYEQYF.

The gene calls are TRBV18 and TRBJ2-1; tentatively, D is TRBD1 (5 bases). Germline CDR1 and CDR2: KGHSH and LQKENI. Trimming removed 1 base from V and 7 bases from J, with 8 bases in between. CDR3 length: 13 amino acids. CDR3 nucleotides: TGTGCCAGCTCACCACGCGACAGAAATGAGCAGTTCTTC. This sequence encodes CASSPRDRNEQFF.

This clone was seen just once. This chain links TRBV18 with TRBJ2-7, with TRBD1 matching 7 bases. CDR1 KGHSH and CDR2 LQKENI come from the germline V gene. The CDR3 has 15 residues. V shed 3 bases, J shed 0 bases, and the junction held 5 bases outside the gene matches. The CDR3 sequence: CASSPGQSNSYEQYF. The DNA of the CDR3 is TGTGCCAGCTCACCGGGACAGTCCAACTCCTACGAGCAGTACTTC.

A single count supports this clone. This chain uses TRBV15 with TRBJ1-2, with D hard to call. V was cut by 4 bases and J by 4 bases, with 16 bases left in between. This CDR3 is built from 15 residues. Germline V lookup: CDR1 LNHNV, CDR2 YYDKDF (reference sequence). CDR3 sequence reads: CATSTRLSDFYGYTF. CDR3 coding DNA: TGTGCCACCAGCACACGCTTGTCAGACTTCTATGGCTACACCTTC.

Here the CDR3 reads CASSNIGLAGGIGYEQYF. The CDR3 nucleotides read TGTGCCAGTAGTAACATAGGACTAGCGGGAGGGATAGGCTACGAGCAGTACTTC. The rearrangement joins TRBV19 to TRBJ2-7, with TRBD2 identical over 15 bases. V was pared by 4 bases and J by 3 bases, with 10 bases of the junction left unmatched. The germline V gene has CDR1 LNHDA and CDR2 SQIVND (reference sequence). This CDR3 spans 18 amino acids.

The chain's CDR3 is CASSFSLSYEQYF. CDR3 DNA: TGTGCCAGCAGTTTCAGTCTTTCCTACGAGCAGTACTTC. This sequence joins TRBV28 and TRBJ2-7, with D unclear. The CDR3 has 13 residues. Trimming removed 3 bases from V and 1 base from J, with 7 bases in between. The germline V gene has CDR1 MDHEN and CDR2 SYDVKM.

Notes on this clone: At one boundary the junction diverges from the germline segment, which might be a read error. The chain employs TRBV7-2 and TRBJ2-7; possible D gene TRBD1, 6 bases. CDR3 length: 12 amino acids. Germline V gives CDR1 SGHTA, CDR2 FQGNSA. The CDR3 DNA sequence: TGTGCCAGCAGCTTTGGACAGAGGGAATTTTGGTTC. This sequence encodes CASSFGQREFWF.

The V gene is TRBV7-9, the J gene TRBJ2-7, with D maybe TRBD2 (5 bases). Germline assignment: CDR1 SEHNR and CDR2 FQNEAQ (reference sequence). The CDR3 has 14 amino acids. V lost 2 bases and J 7 bases, leaving 15 bases between the germline ends. The DNA of the CDR3 is TGTGCCAGCAGCTTAAAAGGCCCTCCGGGAGAGCAGTACTTC. It is translated as CASSLKGPPGEQYF.